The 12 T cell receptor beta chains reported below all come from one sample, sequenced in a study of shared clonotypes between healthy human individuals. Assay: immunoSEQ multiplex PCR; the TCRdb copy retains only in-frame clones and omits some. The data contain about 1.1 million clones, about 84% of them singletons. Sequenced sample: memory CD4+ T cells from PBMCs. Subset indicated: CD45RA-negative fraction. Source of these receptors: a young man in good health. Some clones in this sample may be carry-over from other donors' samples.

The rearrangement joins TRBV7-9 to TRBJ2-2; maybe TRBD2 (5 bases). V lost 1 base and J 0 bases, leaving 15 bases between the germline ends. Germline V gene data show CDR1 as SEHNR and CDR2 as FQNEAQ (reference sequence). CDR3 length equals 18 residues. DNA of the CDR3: TGTGCCAGCAGCTTAGGAGGAGGAGGCTCTCCGAACACCGGGGAGCTGTTTTTT. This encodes CASSLGGGGSPNTGELFF.

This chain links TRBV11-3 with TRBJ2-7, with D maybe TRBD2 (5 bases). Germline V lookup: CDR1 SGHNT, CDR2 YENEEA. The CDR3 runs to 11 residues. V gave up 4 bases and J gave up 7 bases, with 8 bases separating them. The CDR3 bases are TGTGCCAGCAGCTCAGAGGGTGAGCAGTACTTC. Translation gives CASSSEGEQYF.

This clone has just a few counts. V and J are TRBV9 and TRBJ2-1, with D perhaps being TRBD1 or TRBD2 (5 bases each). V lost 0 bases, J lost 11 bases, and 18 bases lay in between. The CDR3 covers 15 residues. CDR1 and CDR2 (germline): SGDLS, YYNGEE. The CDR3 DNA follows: TGTGCCAGCAGCGTAGCAAGCGCCTACCGGGACCAGCAGTTCTTC. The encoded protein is CASSVASAYRDQQFF.

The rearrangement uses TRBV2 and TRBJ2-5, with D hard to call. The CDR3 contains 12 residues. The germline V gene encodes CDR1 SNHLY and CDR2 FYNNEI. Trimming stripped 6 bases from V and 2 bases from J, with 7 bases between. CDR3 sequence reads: CASRDVQETQYF. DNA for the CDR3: TGTGCCAGCAGGGACGTACAAGAGACCCAGTACTTC. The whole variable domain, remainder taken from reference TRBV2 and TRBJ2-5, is EPEVTQTPSHQVTQMGQEVILRCVPISNHLYFYWYRQILGQKVEFLVSFYNNEISEKSEIFDDQFSVERPDGSNFTLKIRSTKLEDSAMYFCASRDVQETQYFGPGTRLLVL.

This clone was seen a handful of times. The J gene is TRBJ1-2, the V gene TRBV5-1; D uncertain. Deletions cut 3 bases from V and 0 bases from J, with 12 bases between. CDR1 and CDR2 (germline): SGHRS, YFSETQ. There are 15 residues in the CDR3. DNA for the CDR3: TGCGCCAGCAGCTCCAAAGACCGAGCTAACTATGGCTACACCTTC. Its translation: CASSSKDRANYGYTF.

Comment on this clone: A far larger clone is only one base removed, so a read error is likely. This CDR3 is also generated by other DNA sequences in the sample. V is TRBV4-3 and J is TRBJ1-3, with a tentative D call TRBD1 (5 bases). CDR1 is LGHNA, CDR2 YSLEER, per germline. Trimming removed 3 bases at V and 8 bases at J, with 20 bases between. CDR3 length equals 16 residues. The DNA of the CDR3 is TGCGCCAGCAGCCAGGCAACACCGGGGCTGGGAGACACCATATATTTT. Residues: CASSQATPGLGDTIYF.

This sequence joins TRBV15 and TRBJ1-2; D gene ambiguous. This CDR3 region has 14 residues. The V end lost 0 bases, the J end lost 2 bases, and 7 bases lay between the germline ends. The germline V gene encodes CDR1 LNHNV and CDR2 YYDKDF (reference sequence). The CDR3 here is CATSRDWVNYGYTF. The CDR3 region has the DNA TGTGCCACCAGCAGAGACTGGGTCAACTATGGCTACACCTTC. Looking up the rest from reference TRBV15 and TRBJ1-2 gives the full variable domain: DAMVIQNPRYQVTQFGKPVTLSCSQTLNHNVMYWYQQKSSQAPKLLFHYYDKDFNNEADTPDNFQSRRPNTSFCFLDIRSPGLGDTAMYLCATSRDWVNYGYTFGSGTRLTVV.

The CDR3 DNA is TGTGCCAGCAGCATAAGGGTGATGGACACACCCGGGCCCCAAGAGACCCAGTACTTC. This gives the protein CASSIRVMDTPGPQETQYF. This rearrangement joins TRBV11-2 to TRBJ2-5, with D possibly matching TRBD1 (5 bases). The CDR3 has 19 amino acids. Germline V gene lookup returns CDR1 SGHAT and CDR2 FQNNGV. V was cut by 5 bases and J by 1 base, with 26 bases left in between.

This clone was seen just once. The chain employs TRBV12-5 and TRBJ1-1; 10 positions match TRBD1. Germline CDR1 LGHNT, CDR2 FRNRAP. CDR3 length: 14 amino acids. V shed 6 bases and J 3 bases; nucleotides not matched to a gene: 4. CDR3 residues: CASGGGTGDTEAFF. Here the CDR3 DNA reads TGTGCTAGTGGGGGTGGGACAGGGGACACTGAAGCTTTCTTT.

The CDR3 reads CATSRGGFGELFF. The CDR3, as DNA: TGTGCCACCAGCAGAGGAGGTTTCGGGGAGCTGTTTTTT. The chain combines TRBV15 with TRBJ2-2; D ambiguous. The germline CDR1 and CDR2 sequences are LNHNV and YYDKDF (reference sequence). The CDR3 totals 13 residues. The V and J ends lost 1 base and 7 bases respectively, with 7 bases between them.

CDR3 residues: CASSVVNTGELFF. CDR3 sequence (DNA): TGTGCCAGCTCTGTTGTAAACACCGGGGAGCTGTTTTTT. The chain joins TRBV7-2 to TRBJ2-2; D is undetermined. The V and J ends lost 8 bases and 2 bases respectively, with 9 bases between them. Germline CDR1 reads SGHTA; CDR2 reads FQGNSA. This CDR3 contains 13 residues.

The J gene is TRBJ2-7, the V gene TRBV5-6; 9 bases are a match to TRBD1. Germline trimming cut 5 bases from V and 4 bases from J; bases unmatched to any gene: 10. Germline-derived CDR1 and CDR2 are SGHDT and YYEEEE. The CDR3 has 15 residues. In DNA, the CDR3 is TGTGCCAGCAGAGAGGGGGGGACAGGGCTATACGAGCAGTACTTC. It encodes CASREGGTGLYEQYF. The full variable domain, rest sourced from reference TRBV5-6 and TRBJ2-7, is DAGVTQSPTHLIKTRGQQVTLRCSPKSGHDTVSWYQQALGQGPQFIFQYYEEEERQRGNFPDRFSGHQFPNYSSELNVNALLLGDSALYLCASREGGTGLYEQYFGPGTRLTVT.